The present T cell receptor beta chain was sequenced within a study of blood T cell repertoires in COVID-19. About the research overall: Sites across the United States, Italy and Spain contributed samples from acute and convalescent COVID-19. T cells, B-cell-depleted T cells, or PBMCs provided the cDNA or gDNA that served as material.

As originally analysed: Estimates of nucleated cell counts were drawn from the amplification of reference gene primers. Libraries were prepared by immunoSEQ multiplex PCR; TCRdb keeps only in-frame clonotypes and omits some of them. V, J and clone size derive from that table, while D and trimming were established from the DNA sequence. The repertoire consists of about 140,000 clones, with around 82% occurring once and the leading ten covering under 4.5%. The CDR3 is 12 residues long. The V gene's germline CDR1 is SQVTM and CDR2 ANQGSEA. With V trimmed by 7 bases and J by 5 bases, 5 bases remained unmatched.

This receptor was taken from a woman aged 55-70 years with acute or convalescent COVID-19. J is TRBJ2-3 and V is TRBV29-1, with 8 nucleotides matching TRBD1. The sequenced sample consisted of peripheral blood. The CDR3 bases are TGCAGCGGCGACAGGGGTGGAGATACGCAGTATTTT. Translation gives CSGDRGGDTQYF.